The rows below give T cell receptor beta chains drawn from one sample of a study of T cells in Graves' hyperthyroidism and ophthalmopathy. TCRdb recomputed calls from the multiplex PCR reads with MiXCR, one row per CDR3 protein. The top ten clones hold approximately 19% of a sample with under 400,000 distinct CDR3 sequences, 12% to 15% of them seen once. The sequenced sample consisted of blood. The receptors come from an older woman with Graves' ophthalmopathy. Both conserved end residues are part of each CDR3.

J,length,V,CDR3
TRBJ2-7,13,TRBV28,CASREDVSYEQYF
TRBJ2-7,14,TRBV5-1,CASSWGDTSYEQYF
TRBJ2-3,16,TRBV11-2,CASSLVGGGRTDTQYF
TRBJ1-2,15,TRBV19,CASSPGTGQNYGYTF
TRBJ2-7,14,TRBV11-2,CASNAGTGGPEQYF
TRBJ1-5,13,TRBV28,CASNLPGQGPQHF
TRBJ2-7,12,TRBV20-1,CSARDQGYEQYF
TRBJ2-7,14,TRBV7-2,CASSFAGVAYEQYF
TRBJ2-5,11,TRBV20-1,CSASNAKAQYF
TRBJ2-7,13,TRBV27,CATAPKGFYEQYF
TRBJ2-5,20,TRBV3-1,CASSQASRAAGTVRSKTQYF
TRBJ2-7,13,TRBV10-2,CASSEFLETEQYF
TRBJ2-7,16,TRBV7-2,CASSSRASGGAYEQYF
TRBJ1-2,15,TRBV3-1,CASSPGTEVNYGYTF